Sequencing of this T cell receptor beta chain was carried out in a study of regulatory T cells in long-lasting Graves disease. Overall study findings and caveats: Gene preferences differed: TRBV28, TRBJ1-2, TRBJ2-5 in persistent cases.

This clonotype showed up many times. What it recognizes is unknown. Trimming removed 0 bases at V and 4 bases at J, with 7 bases between. This CDR3 is built from 14 residues. Germline assignment: CDR1 SGHRS and CDR2 YFSETQ. Time point of the sample: newly diagnosed GD, antithyroid drugs for less than 3 months. PBMCs provided the RNA from which the TCR library was made. From each patient, around 8.9 milliliters of peripheral blood was drawn and collected into an EDTA anticoagulant tube. Arm-PCR of CDR3 regions and iRepertoire HTBI primers were the basis on which TCR beta libraries were built. MiXCR, applied by TCRdb to the multiplex PCR reads, yields one record per CDR3 protein. The sample consists of about 350,000 distinct CDR3 sequences, 15% to 20% of them appearing once. The data also belong to a second study, concerning T cells in Graves' hyperthyroidism and ophthalmopathy. That paper adds: RT-PCR in the first round (using the HTBI primer set) targeted the TCR CDR3.

This receptor was identified in a woman aged 18 to 35 with Graves disease. This specimen was peripheral blood mononuclear cells (PBMCs), taken at new diagnosis, from a patient treated with antithyroid drugs. The rearrangement links TRBV5-1 to TRBJ2-2; the D is unclear. CDR3 DNA: TGCGCCAGCAGCTTGGGGCGTAGCACCGGGGAGCTGTTTTTT. This encodes CASSLGRSTGELFF. Combining the CDR3 with reference TRBV5-1 and TRBJ2-2 gives the whole variable domain KAGVTQTPRYLIKTRGQQVTLSCSPISGHRSVSWYQQTPGQGLQFLFEYFSETQRNKGNFPGRFSGRQFSNSRSEMNVSTLELGDSALYLCASSLGRSTGELFFGEGSRLTVL.